The present T cell receptor (beta chain) was sequenced within a study of cytotoxic CD8 clonotypes in ibrutinib-treated CLL. Background on the study: Following a median approximately eleven months of treatment, with a range of 6 to 36, response samples were taken. Notes on the study in general: Clonality increased at ibrutinib response, then returned toward baseline at progression.

Assay: immunoSEQ multiplex PCR; the TCRdb copy retains only in-frame clones and omits some. The table lists some 300,000 clones, almost 80% of them singletons. Details on this clone: The antigen remains undetermined.

This sample comprised PBMCs, obtained before ibrutinib treatment. The clonotype comes from a human donor with chronic lymphocytic leukemia.

CDR3 protein: CASSPRTGGGNTIYF. In nucleotides, the CDR3 is TGTGCCAGCAGCCCACGGACAGGGGGCGGAAACACCATATATTTT. The rearrangement links TRBV7-9 to TRBJ1-3, with 11 bases lining up with TRBD1. The CDR3 loop spans 15 amino acids. Trimming removed 5 bases from V and 4 bases from J; junction bases left unmatched: 4. CDR1 and CDR2 from the germline V gene are SEHNR and FQNEAQ (reference sequence).